This T cell receptor (beta chain) was found in a study of cytomegalovirus exposure and HLA in healthy donors. The data were produced by immunoSEQ multiplex PCR, yet TCRdb's version contains in-frame clones alone and is incomplete. This sample carries about 260,000 clones, 90% of them seen once, and the ten largest clones take 3.1%. This TCR derives from a woman between 25 and 40 years old in good health and CMV-seronegative. Sequenced sample: PBMCs.

The CDR3: CASSPGDTTYEQYF. In DNA form, the CDR3 reads TGTGCCAGCAGTCCGGGGGACACGACCTACGAGCAGTACTTC. The gene calls are TRBV6-5 and TRBJ2-7; possibly TRBD1 or TRBD2 for D (6 bases each). The V gene's germline CDR1 is MNHEY and CDR2 SVGAGI. With 5 bases removed from V and 2 bases from J, the gap between germline ends came to 13 bases. The CDR3 covers 14 residues.